These 6 T cell receptor beta chains originate from one sample sequenced in a study of somatic mutations in cytotoxic T cells in rheumatoid arthritis. TCRdb's table, derived via immunoSEQ multiplex PCR, lists solely in-frame clones and lacks some. Of a few thousand clones listed, over 70% are singletons. Sequencing was performed on CD8+ T cells sorted from blood. Source of these receptors: a man between 65 and 80 years old with rheumatoid arthritis.

V is TRBV27 and J is TRBJ2-7, with 8 bases identical to TRBD1. Per the germline V gene, CDR1 is MNHEY and CDR2 is SMNVEV (reference sequence). The CDR3 sequence is 13 residues long. With 4 bases clipped from V and 9 bases from J, the junction kept 8 bases outside the gene matches. DNA of the CDR3: TGTGCCAGCAGTTCAGGACAGGGTCTATTGCAGTACTTC. Residues: CASSSGQGLLQYF.

V and J are TRBV7-3 and TRBJ1-1, with TRBD1 identical over 7 bases. The germline V gene encodes CDR1 SGHTA and CDR2 FQGTGA. V lost 6 bases and J lost 1; bases outside the gene matches: 2. The CDR3 length is 13 residues. The chain's CDR3 is CASRQGSNTEAFF. For the CDR3, the DNA is TGTGCCAGCAGACAGGGGTCGAACACTGAAGCTTTCTTT.

In this sample, this clone turned up a few times. The chain combines TRBV4-1 with TRBJ1-1; no reliable D call. The CDR3 spans 15 residues. Trimming removed 0 bases from V and 4 bases from J, with 12 bases in between. Per germline, CDR1 MGHRA and CDR2 YSYEKL. CDR3 protein: CASSQEAYAGTEAFF. In DNA form, the CDR3 reads TGCGCCAGCAGCCAAGAGGCATATGCAGGCACTGAAGCTTTCTTT.

The chain combines TRBV6-1 with TRBJ1-6; no clear D gene. Trimming left V 3 bases short and J 3 bases short, with 12 bases between. Per germline, CDR1 MNHNS and CDR2 SASEGT. The CDR3 consists of 16 residues. In nucleotides, the CDR3 is TGTGCCAGCAGTGATTTAGAGGAGCTCTATAATTCACCCCTCCACTTT. It translates to CASSDLEELYNSPLHF.

J is TRBJ2-7 and V is TRBV2, with TRBD2 matching over 7 bases. With 10 bases clipped from V and 0 bases from J, the junction kept 6 bases outside the gene matches. This CDR3 is 13 amino acids long. Germline V gene sequence: CDR1 SNHLY, CDR2 FYNNEI. CDR3 in amino acids: CATTLADSYEQYF. CDR3 coding DNA: TGTGCCACGACTCTAGCGGACTCCTACGAGCAGTACTTC.

This clone appeared a single time. At one end, the junction sequence differs from germline, possibly due to a read error. Other DNA sequences in the sample encode the same CDR3. The chain couples TRBV5-1 to TRBJ1-3; TRBD1 aligns across 9 bases. This CDR3 is 16 amino acids long. Germline CDR1 is SGHRS and CDR2 is YFSETQ. Here the CDR3 DNA reads TGCGCCAGTAGCTGGACAGGGGCGGATGCTGGAAACACCATATATTTT. Translation gives CASSWTGADAGNTIYF.